Detailed here is one TCR beta chain. This entry is derived from a study of cytomegalovirus exposure and HLA in healthy donors. Amplification used 60 Vbeta primers and 13 Jbeta primers. Here immunoSEQ multiplex PCR was the method, and the copy in TCRdb shows in-frame clones only, minus some. The data contain roughly 130,000 clones, around 79% of them singletons. The sequence came from a female donor in good health and CMV-seronegative. Sequenced material: PBMCs.

The CDR3 nucleotides are TGCGCCAGCAGTGAGTTGATCTCCACAGGGAACAGGCCCACAGATACGCAGTATTTT. Protein product: CASSELISTGNRPTDTQYF. V and J are TRBV10-1 and TRBJ2-3; tentative D call: TRBD1 (6 bases). CDR3 length equals 19 residues. With 1 base removed from V and 2 bases from J, the gap between germline ends came to 22 bases. Germline CDR1 WNHNN, CDR2 SYGVQD (reference sequence).